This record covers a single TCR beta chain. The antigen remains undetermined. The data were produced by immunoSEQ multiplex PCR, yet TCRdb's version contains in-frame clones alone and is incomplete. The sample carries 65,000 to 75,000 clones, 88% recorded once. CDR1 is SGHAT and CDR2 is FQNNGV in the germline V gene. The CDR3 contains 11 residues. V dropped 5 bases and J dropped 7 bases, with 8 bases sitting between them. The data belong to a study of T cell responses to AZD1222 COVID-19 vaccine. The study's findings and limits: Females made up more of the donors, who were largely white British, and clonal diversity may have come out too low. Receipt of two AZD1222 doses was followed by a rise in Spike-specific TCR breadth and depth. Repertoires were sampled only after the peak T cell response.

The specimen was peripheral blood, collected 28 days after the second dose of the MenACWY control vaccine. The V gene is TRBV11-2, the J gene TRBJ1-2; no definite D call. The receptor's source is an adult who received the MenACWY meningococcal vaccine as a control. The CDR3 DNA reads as TGTGCCAGCAGCCCCAGACGTGGCTACACCTTC. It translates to CASSPRRGYTF.